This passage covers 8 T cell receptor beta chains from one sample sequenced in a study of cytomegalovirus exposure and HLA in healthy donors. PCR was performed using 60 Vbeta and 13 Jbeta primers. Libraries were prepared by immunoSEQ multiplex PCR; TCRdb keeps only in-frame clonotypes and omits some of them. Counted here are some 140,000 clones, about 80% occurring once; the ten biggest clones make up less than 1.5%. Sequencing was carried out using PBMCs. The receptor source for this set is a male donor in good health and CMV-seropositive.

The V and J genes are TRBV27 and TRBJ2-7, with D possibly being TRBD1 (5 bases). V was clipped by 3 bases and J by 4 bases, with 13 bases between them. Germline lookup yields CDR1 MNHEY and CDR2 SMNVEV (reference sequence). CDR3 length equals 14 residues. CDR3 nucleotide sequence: TGTGCCAGCAGTTTTGCAGGGCCGGCATACGAGCAGTACTTC. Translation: CASSFAGPAYEQYF.

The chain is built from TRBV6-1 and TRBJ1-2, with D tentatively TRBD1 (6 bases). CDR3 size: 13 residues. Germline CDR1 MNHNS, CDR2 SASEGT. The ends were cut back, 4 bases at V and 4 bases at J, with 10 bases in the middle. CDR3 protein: CASSATGLYGYTF. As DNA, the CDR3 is TGTGCCAGCAGTGCCACAGGGCTCTATGGCTACACCTTC.

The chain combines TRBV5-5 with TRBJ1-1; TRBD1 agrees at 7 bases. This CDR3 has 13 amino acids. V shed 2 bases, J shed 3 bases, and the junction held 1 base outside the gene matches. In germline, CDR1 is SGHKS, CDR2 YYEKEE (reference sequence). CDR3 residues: CASSFTGDTEAFF. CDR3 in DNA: TGTGCCAGCAGCTTTACAGGGGACACTGAAGCTTTCTTT. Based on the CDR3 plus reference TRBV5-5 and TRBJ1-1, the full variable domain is DAGVTQSPTHLIKTRGQQVTLRCSPISGHKSVSWYQQVLGQGPQFIFQYYEKEERGRGNFPDRFSARQFPNYSSELNVNALLLGDSALYLCASSFTGDTEAFFGQGTRLTVV.

The CDR3 bases are TGTGCCAGCAAACAGACCCAAGAGACCCAGTACTTC. The encoded protein is CASKQTQETQYF. This rearrangement joins TRBV6-1 to TRBJ2-5; no reliable D call. Germline-derived CDR1 and CDR2 are MNHNS and SASEGT. CDR3 size: 12 residues. The V and J ends lost 7 bases and 1 base respectively, with 7 bases between them.

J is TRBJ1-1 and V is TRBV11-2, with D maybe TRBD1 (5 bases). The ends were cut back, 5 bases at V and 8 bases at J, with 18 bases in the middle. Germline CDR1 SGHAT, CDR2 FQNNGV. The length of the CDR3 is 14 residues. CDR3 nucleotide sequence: TGTGCCAGCAGCCTACAGCAGGGTTTGAGCGAAGCTTTCTTT. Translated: CASSLQQGLSEAFF.

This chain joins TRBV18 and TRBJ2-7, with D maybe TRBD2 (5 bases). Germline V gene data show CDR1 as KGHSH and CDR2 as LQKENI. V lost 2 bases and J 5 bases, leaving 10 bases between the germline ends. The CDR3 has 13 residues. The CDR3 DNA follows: TGTGCCAGCTCACCAGGGCTGGGAGACGAGCAGTACTTC. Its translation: CASSPGLGDEQYF.

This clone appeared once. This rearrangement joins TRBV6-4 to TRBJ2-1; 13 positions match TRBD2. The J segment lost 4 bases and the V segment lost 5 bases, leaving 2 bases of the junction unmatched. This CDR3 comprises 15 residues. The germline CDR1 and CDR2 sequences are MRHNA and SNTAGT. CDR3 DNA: TGTGCCAGCAGTCGGGGACTAGCGGGATACAATGAGCAGTTCTTC. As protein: CASSRGLAGYNEQFF.

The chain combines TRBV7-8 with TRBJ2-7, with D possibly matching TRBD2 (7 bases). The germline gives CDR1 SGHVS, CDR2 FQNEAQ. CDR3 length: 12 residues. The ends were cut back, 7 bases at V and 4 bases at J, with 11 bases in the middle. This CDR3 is CASKGGAYEQYF. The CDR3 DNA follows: TGTGCCAGCAAGGGGGGGGCGTACGAGCAGTACTTC.